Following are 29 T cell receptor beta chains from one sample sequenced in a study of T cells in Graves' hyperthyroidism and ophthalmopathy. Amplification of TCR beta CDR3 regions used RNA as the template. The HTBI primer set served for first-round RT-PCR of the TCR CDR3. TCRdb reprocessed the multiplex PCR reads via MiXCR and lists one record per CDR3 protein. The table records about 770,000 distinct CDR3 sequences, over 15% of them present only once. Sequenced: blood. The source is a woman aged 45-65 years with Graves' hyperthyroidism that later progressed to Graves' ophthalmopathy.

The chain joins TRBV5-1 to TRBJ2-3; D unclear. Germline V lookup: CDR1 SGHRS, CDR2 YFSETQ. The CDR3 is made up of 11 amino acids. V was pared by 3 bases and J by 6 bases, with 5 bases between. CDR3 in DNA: TGCGCCAGCAGCTCCATGGATACGCAGTATTTT. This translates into CASSSMDTQYF.

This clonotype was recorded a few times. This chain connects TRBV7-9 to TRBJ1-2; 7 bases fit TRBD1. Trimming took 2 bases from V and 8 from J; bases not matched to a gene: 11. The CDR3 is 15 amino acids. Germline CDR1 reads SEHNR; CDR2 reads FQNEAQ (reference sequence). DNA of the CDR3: TGTGCCAGCAGCTTAATGTGGTCAGGGGGAGGAGGCTACACCTTC. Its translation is CASSLMWSGGGGYTF.

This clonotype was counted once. CDR3 residues: CAILGRMNTEAFF. The CDR3 coding sequence is TGTGCCATCCTTGGACGGATGAACACTGAAGCTTTCTTT. This chain uses TRBV28 with TRBJ1-1; D ambiguous. The CDR3 extends over 13 amino acids. V lost 10 bases, J lost 0 bases, and 12 bases lay in between. Germline-derived CDR1 and CDR2 are MDHEN and SYDVKM.

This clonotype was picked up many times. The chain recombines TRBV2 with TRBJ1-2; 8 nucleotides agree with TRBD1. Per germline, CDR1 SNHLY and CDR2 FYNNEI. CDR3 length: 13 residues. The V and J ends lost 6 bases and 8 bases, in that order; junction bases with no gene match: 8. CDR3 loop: CASRGQVDAGYTF. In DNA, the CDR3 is TGTGCCAGCAGGGGACAGGTGGACGCAGGCTACACCTTC.

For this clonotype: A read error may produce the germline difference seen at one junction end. CDR3 residues: CAGSVDGGGADEQFF. Written as DNA, the CDR3 is TGTGCCGGCAGCGTAGATGGCGGGGGGGCCGATGAGCAGTTCTTC. V usage is TRBV9 and J usage is TRBJ2-1, with 9 bases fitting TRBD2. CDR1 is SGDLS, CDR2 YYNGEE, per germline. There are 15 residues in the CDR3.

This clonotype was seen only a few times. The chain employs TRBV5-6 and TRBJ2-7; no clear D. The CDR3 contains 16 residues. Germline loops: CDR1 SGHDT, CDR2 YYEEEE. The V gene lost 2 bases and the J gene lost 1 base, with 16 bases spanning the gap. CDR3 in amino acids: CASSLLKFGTSYEQYF. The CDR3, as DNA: TGTGCCAGCAGCTTATTAAAGTTCGGCACATCCTACGAGCAGTACTTC.

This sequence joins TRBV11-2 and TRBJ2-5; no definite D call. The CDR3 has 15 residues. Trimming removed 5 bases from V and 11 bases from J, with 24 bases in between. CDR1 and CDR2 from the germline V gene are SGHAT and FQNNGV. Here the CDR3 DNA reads TGTGCCAGCAGCCCACCGGTCCAAGGTGCCCCGACTCAGTACTTC. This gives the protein CASSPPVQGAPTQYF.

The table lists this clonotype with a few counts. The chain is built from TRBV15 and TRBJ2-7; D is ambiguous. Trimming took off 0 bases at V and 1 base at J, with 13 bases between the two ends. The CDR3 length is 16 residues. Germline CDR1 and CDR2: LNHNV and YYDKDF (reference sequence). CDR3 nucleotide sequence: TGTGCCACCAGCAGAGAACGAGCCGTAGAATCCTACGAGCAGTACTTC. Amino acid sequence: CATSRERAVESYEQYF.

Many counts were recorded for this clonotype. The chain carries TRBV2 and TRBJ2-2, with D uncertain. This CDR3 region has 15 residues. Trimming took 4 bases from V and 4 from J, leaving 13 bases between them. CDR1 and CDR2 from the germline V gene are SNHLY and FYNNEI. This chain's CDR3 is CASSASRQATGELFF. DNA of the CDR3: TGTGCCAGCAGTGCCTCGAGGCAGGCCACCGGGGAGCTGTTTTTT.

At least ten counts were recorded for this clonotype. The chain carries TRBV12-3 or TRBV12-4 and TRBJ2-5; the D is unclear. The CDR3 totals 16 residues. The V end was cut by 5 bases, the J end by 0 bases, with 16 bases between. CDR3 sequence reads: CASSTLDAVYQETQYF. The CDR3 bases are TGTGCCAGCAGTACTCTGGACGCCGTGTACCAAGAGACCCAGTACTTC.

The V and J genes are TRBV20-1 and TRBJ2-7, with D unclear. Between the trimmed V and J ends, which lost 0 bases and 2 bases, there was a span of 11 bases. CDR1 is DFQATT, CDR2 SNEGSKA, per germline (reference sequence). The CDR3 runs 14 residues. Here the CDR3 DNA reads TGCAGTGCTAGAGATCAAGGGAACCCCTACGAGCAGTACTTC. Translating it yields CSARDQGNPYEQYF.

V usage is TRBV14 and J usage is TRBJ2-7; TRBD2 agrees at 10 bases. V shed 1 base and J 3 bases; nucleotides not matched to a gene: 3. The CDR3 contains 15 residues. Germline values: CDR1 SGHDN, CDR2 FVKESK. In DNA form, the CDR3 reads TGTGCCAGCAGCCAAGTCGGACTAGCGGTCTACGAGCAGTACTTC. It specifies CASSQVGLAVYEQYF.

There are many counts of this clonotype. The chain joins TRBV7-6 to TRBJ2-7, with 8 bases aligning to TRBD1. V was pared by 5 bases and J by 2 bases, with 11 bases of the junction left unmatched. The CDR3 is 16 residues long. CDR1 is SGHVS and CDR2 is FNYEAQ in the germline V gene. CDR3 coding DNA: TGTGCCAGCAGCCCTCGGTCAGGGGGCCGAACCTACGAGCAGTACTTC. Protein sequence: CASSPRSGGRTYEQYF.

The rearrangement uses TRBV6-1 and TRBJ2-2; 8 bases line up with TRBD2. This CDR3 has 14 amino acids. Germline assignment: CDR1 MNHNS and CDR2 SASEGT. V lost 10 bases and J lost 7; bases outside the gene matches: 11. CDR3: CATAYSGGLGELFF. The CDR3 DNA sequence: TGTGCCACCGCATACTCGGGGGGGCTCGGGGAGCTGTTTTTT.

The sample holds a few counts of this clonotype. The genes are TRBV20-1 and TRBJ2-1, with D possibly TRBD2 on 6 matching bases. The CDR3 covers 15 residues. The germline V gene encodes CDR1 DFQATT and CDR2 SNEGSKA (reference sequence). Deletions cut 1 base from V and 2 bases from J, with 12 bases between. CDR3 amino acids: CSARVRRGAYNEQFF. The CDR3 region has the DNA TGCAGTGCTAGAGTTCGGCGGGGTGCCTACAATGAGCAGTTCTTC.

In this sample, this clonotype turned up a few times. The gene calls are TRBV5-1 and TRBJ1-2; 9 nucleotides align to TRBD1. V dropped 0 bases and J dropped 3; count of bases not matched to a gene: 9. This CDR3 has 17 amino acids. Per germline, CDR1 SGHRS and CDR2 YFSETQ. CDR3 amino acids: CASSLVGTGRRDYGYTF. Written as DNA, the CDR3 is TGCGCCAGCAGCTTGGTCGGGACAGGGAGAAGAGACTATGGCTACACCTTC.

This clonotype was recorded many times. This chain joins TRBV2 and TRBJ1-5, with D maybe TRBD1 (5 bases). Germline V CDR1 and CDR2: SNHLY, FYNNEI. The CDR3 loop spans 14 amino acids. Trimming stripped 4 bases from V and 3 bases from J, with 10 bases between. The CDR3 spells CASSGTGPNQPQHF. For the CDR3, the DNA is TGTGCCAGCAGTGGAACAGGACCCAATCAGCCCCAGCATTTT.

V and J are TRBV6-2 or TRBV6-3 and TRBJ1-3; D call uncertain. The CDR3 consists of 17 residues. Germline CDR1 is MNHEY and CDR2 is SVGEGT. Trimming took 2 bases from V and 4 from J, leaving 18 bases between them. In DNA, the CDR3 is TGTGCCAGCAGTTACGCTGTGAGCCCCCGTTCGGGAAACACCATATATTTT. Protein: CASSYAVSPRSGNTIYF.

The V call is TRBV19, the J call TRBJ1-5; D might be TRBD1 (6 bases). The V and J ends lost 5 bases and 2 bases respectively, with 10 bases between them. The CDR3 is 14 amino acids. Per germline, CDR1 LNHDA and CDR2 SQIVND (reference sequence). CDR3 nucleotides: TGTGCCAGTAGTTGGGGGCTTGGCAATCAGCCCCAGCATTTT. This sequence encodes CASSWGLGNQPQHF.

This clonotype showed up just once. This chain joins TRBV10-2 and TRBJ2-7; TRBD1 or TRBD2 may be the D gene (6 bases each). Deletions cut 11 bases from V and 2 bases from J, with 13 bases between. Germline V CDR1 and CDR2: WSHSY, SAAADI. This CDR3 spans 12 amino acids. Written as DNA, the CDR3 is TGCGCCGCACAGGGAGGAGCCTACGAGCAGTACTTC. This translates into CAAQGGAYEQYF.

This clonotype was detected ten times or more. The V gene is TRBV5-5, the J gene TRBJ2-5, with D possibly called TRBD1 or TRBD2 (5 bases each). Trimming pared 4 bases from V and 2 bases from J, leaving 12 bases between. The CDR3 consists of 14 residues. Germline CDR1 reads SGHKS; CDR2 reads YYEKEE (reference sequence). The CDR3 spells CASSGGPRQETQYF. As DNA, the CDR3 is TGTGCCAGCAGCGGGGGACCCAGGCAAGAGACCCAGTACTTC. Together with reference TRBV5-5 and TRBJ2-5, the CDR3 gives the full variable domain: DAGVTQSPTHLIKTRGQQVTLRCSPISGHKSVSWYQQVLGQGPQFIFQYYEKEERGRGNFPDRFSARQFPNYSSELNVNALLLGDSALYLCASSGGPRQETQYFGPGTRLLVL.

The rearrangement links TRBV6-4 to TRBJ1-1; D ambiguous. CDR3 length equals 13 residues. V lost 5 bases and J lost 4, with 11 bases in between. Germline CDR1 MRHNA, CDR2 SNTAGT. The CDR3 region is CASSRLMSTEAFF. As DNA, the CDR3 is TGTGCCAGCAGTAGACTGATGAGCACTGAAGCTTTCTTT.

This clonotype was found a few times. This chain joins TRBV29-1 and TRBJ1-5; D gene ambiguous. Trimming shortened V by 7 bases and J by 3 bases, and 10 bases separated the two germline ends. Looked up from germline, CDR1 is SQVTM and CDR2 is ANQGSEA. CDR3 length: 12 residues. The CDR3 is CSAPLPNQPQHF. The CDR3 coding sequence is TGCAGCGCCCCCCTCCCCAATCAGCCCCAGCATTTT.

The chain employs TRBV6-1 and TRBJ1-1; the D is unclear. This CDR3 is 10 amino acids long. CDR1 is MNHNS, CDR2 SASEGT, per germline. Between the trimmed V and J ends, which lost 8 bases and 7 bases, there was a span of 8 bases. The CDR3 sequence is CASRELEAFF. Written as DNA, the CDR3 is TGTGCCAGCCGGGAGCTTGAAGCTTTCTTT.

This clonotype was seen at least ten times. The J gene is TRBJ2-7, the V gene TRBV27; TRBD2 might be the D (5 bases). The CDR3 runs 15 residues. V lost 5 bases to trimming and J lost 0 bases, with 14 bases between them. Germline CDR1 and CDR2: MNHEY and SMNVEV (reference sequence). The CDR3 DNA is TGTGCCAGCAGTGCGTCAGGAGGTTTCTCCTACGAGCAGTACTTC. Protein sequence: CASSASGGFSYEQYF.

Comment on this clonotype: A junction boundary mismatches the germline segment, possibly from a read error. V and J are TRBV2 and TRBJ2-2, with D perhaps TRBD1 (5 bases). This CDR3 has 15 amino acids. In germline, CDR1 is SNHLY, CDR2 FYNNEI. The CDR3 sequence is CASNELRQGSGELFF. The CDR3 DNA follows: TGTGCCAGCAATGAACTGCGCCAGGGATCCGGGGAGCTGTTTTTT.

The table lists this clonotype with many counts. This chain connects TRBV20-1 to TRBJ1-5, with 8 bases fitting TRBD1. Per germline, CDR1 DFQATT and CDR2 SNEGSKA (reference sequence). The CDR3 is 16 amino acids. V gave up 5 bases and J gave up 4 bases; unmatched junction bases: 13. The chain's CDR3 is CSAEGLGQGFNQPQHF. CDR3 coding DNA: TGCAGTGCTGAGGGCCTTGGACAGGGTTTTAATCAGCCCCAGCATTTT.

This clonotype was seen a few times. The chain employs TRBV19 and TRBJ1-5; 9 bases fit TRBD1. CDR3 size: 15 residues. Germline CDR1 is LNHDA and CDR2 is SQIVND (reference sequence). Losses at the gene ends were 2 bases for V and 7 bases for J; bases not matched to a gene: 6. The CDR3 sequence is CASSINRGRGQPQHF. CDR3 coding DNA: TGTGCCAGTAGTATAAACAGGGGGCGCGGGCAGCCCCAGCATTTT.

The CDR3 loop reads CASSWEIPPRGTQYF. Written as DNA, the CDR3 is TGTGCCAGCAGTTGGGAAATCCCCCCAAGAGGAACCCAGTACTTC. The gene calls are TRBV27 and TRBJ2-5; D not resolved. Trimming took off 4 bases at V and 8 bases at J, with 20 bases between the two ends. The V gene's germline CDR1 is MNHEY and CDR2 SMNVEV (reference sequence). This CDR3 region has 15 residues.